This passage covers 16 T cell receptor beta chains from one sample sequenced in a study of CD8 T cells in ankylosing spondylitis. TCRdb independently ran MiXCR on the 5' RACE reads; one entry per CDR3 protein. The data show roughly 230,000 distinct CDR3 sequences, about 20% seen once. The material sequenced was blood, either unsorted or a sorted T cell fraction (not recorded which). These TCRs come from a male donor with ankylosing spondylitis or in good health (not recorded which).

This sequence joins TRBV7-9 and TRBJ2-1; D might be TRBD2 (6 bases). V gave up 0 bases and J gave up 8 bases, with 8 bases separating them. CDR3 length: 13 amino acids. In germline, CDR1 is SEHNR, CDR2 FQNEAQ (reference sequence). CDR3 loop: CASSLAEGDEQFF. Here the CDR3 DNA reads TGTGCCAGCAGCTTAGCGGAGGGAGATGAGCAGTTCTTC.

This clonotype was detected many times. This chain connects TRBV11-2 to TRBJ1-1; tentatively, D is TRBD1 (5 bases). The CDR3 consists of 16 residues. V dropped 0 bases and J dropped 0 bases, with 11 bases sitting between them. The germline V gene encodes CDR1 SGHAT and CDR2 FQNNGV. The CDR3 here is CASSLDGAFMNTEAFF. Written as DNA, the CDR3 is TGTGCCAGCAGCTTAGATGGGGCGTTCATGAACACTGAAGCTTTCTTT.

The J gene is TRBJ2-1, the V gene TRBV7-9, with TRBD1 matching over 8 bases. Trimming cost V 5 bases and J 5 bases; bases outside gene matches: 5. The CDR3 totals 14 residues. Germline assignment: CDR1 SEHNR and CDR2 FQNEAQ (reference sequence). The CDR3 DNA sequence: TGTGCCAGCAGCCCGGAGACAGGGGACAATGAGCAGTTCTTC. Its translation is CASSPETGDNEQFF.

The chain uses TRBV6-1 and TRBJ1-6; 8 bases fit TRBD1. The CDR3 is 14 residues long. Losses at the gene ends were 6 bases for V and 9 bases for J; bases not matched to a gene: 7. Looked up from germline, CDR1 is MNHNS and CDR2 is SASEGT. The chain's CDR3 is CASSLGQGPSPLHF. The CDR3 DNA sequence: TGTGCCAGCAGCCTAGGACAGGGTCCTTCACCCCTCCACTTT.

The genes are TRBV9 and TRBJ2-7, with D unresolved. V dropped 1 base and J dropped 1 base, with 6 bases sitting between them. Per the germline V gene, CDR1 is SGDLS and CDR2 is YYNGEE. The CDR3 consists of 13 residues. Written as DNA, the CDR3 is TGTGCCAGCAGCGTATCCTCTTCCTACGAGCAGTACTTC. This codes for CASSVSSSYEQYF.

This clonotype appeared many times. This rearrangement joins TRBV5-1 to TRBJ2-5; no definite D call. CDR1 and CDR2 from the germline V gene are SGHRS and YFSETQ. The CDR3 has 15 residues. Trimming cost V 4 bases and J 0 bases, with 13 bases left between them. CDR3 protein: CASSADNPYQETQYF. DNA for the CDR3: TGCGCCAGCAGCGCGGATAACCCGTACCAAGAGACCCAGTACTTC. The variable domain in full, with the rest retrieved from reference TRBV5-1 and TRBJ2-5, is KAGVTQTPRYLIKTRGQQVTLSCSPISGHRSVSWYQQTPGQGLQFLFEYFSETQRNKGNFPGRFSGRQFSNSRSEMNVSTLELGDSALYLCASSADNPYQETQYFGPGTRLLVL.

The V and J genes are TRBV29-1 and TRBJ2-2; no definite D call. Germline CDR1 reads SQVTM; CDR2 reads ANQGSEA. This CDR3 region has 13 residues. Trimming took off 6 bases at V and 0 bases at J, with 8 bases between the two ends. CDR3 amino acids: CSVIIANTGELFF. Here the CDR3 DNA reads TGCAGCGTAATAATTGCGAACACCGGGGAGCTGTTTTTT.

This clonotype was observed a handful of times. For the CDR3, the DNA is TGTGCCATCAGTGATCTAGCGGGGCCCACCTACGAGCAGTACTTC. Amino acid sequence: CAISDLAGPTYEQYF. The chain uses TRBV10-3 and TRBJ2-7; the match to TRBD2 covers 9 bases. Germline CDR1 is ENHRY and CDR2 is SYGVKD. The J segment lost 2 bases and the V segment lost 3 bases, leaving 5 bases of the junction unmatched. CDR3 length: 15 amino acids.

This clonotype came up a few times. The chain carries TRBV15 and TRBJ2-3, with 10 bases fitting TRBD2. Per the germline V gene, CDR1 is LNHNV and CDR2 is YYDKDF (reference sequence). J lost 2 bases, V lost 4 bases, and 3 bases had no gene match. The CDR3 has 15 residues. CDR3 sequence (DNA): TGTGCCACCAGCAACGGACTAGCGGCCACAGATACGCAGTATTTT. It codes for CATSNGLAATDTQYF.

This clonotype was counted at least ten times. V gene TRBV4-1 combines with J gene TRBJ2-5; the D gene is possibly TRBD1 (5 bases). The V end lost 1 base, the J end lost 5 bases, and 14 bases lay between the germline ends. The CDR3 runs to 15 residues. CDR1 and CDR2 (germline): MGHRA, YSYEKL. CDR3 in amino acids: CASSQAIGVMETQYF. CDR3 sequence (DNA): TGCGCCAGCAGCCAAGCAATAGGGGTTATGGAGACCCAGTACTTC.

The genes are TRBV29-1 and TRBJ2-1, with 10 bases that match TRBD2. Germline V lookup: CDR1 SQVTM, CDR2 ANQGSEA. The trim removed 1 base at V and 7 bases at J, leaving 7 bases unmatched. The CDR3 runs to 15 residues. CDR3 in DNA: TGCAGCGTTGAAGCGAGCGGGAGGGCCCCTAATGAGCAGTTCTTC. This codes for CSVEASGRAPNEQFF.

V is TRBV15 and J is TRBJ2-5; 10 bases fit TRBD2. The CDR3 covers 19 residues. Trimming at V came to 0 bases and at J to 2 bases, leaving 12 bases not matched to a gene. Germline V lookup: CDR1 LNHNV, CDR2 YYDKDF (reference sequence). CDR3 DNA: TGTGCCACCAGCAGAGATCTGGTAGCGGGAGGTTCGCATCAAGAGACCCAGTACTTC. Translated: CATSRDLVAGGSHQETQYF.

This clonotype turned up a few times. The rearrangement uses TRBV5-1 and TRBJ2-3; unclear D gene. Germline V gene lookup returns CDR1 SGHRS and CDR2 YFSETQ. CDR3 length equals 15 residues. Deletions cut 0 bases from V and 0 bases from J, with 8 bases between. CDR3 sequence reads: CASSLEAISTDTQYF. Here the CDR3 DNA reads TGCGCCAGCAGCTTGGAGGCTATTAGCACAGATACGCAGTATTTT.

The chain has TRBV2 and TRBJ2-1, with 12 nucleotides matching TRBD2. With V trimmed by 4 bases and J by 8 bases, 9 bases remained unmatched. This CDR3 region has 16 residues. Germline V gives CDR1 SNHLY, CDR2 FYNNEI. The CDR3 DNA reads as TGTGCCAGCAGTGGACTAGCGGGAGAGTTGATCCATGAGCAGTTCTTC. Encoded protein: CASSGLAGELIHEQFF.

The chain carries TRBV4-1 and TRBJ2-3, with a weak D call TRBD2 (6 bases). Germline CDR1 and CDR2: MGHRA and YSYEKL. The germline V and J ends were trimmed by 0 bases and 2 bases, with 12 bases remaining between them. This CDR3 region has 16 residues. The CDR3: CASSQEMGGNTDTQYF. For the CDR3, the DNA is TGCGCCAGCAGCCAAGAAATGGGAGGAAACACAGATACGCAGTATTTT.

This clonotype turned up a few times. V is TRBV11-2 and J is TRBJ2-7; unclear D gene. Germline V lookup: CDR1 SGHAT, CDR2 FQNNGV. V was clipped by 0 bases and J by 1 base, with 16 bases between them. The CDR3 extends over 17 amino acids. The CDR3 DNA is TGTGCCAGCAGCTTAGATCTTTGGACGGGCCTTTCCTACGAGCAGTACTTC. It yields the protein CASSLDLWTGLSYEQYF. The complete variable domain, with remaining parts taken from reference TRBV11-2 and TRBJ2-7, reads EAGVAQSPRYKIIEKRQSVAFWCNPISGHATLYWYQQILGQGPKLLIQFQNNGVVDDSQLPKDRFSAERLKGVDSTLKIQPAKLEDSAVYLCASSLDLWTGLSYEQYFGPGTRLTVT.